Listed here are 24 T cell receptor beta chains from one sample, sequenced in a study of OX40 agonist ivuxolimab in advanced cancers. Clones were read by immunoSEQ multiplex PCR, and TCRdb kept only the in-frame ones, dropping some. The repertoire holds some 5,100 clones, about two thirds seen once, with roughly two thirds in the top ten. Source: CD4+ or CD8+ T cells sorted from blood, taken in a trial of the OX40 agonist ivuxolimab. These receptors were obtained from an adult with an advanced solid tumor such as melanoma, head and neck, liver or kidney cancer.

This chain links TRBV27 with TRBJ1-1, with D unresolved. The CDR3 is 14 amino acids. Germline CDR1 reads MNHEY; CDR2 reads SMNVEV (reference sequence). V was trimmed by 1 base and J by 7 bases, leaving 13 bases between them. CDR3 DNA sequence: TGTGCCAGCAGTTTATATGGGGAGGGTTTTGAAGCTTTCTTT. Amino acid sequence: CASSLYGEGFEAFF.

The chain carries TRBV21-1 and TRBJ2-3; TRBD1 reflects the table's D call only, with no check against the DNA. TRBV21-1 is deemed a pseudogene. This CDR3 is 17 amino acids long. The CDR3 nucleotides are TGTGCCAGCAGCAAAGGCCCCAGGAACCCTCGCACAGATACGCAGTATTTT. This translates into CASSKGPRNPRTDTQYF.

Note on this clone: The sample holds other DNA sequences that translate to the same CDR3. The V and J genes are TRBV7-2 and TRBJ2-5, with 15 bases lining up with TRBD2. Germline values: CDR1 SGHTA, CDR2 FQGNSA. V dropped 3 bases and J dropped 7; count of bases not matched to a gene: 6. The CDR3 consists of 16 residues. The CDR3 DNA is TGTGCCAGCAGCTTGAGGACTAGCGGGGGGGCCGCGACCCAGTACTTC. Its protein product is CASSLRTSGGAATQYF.

The chain uses TRBV11-1 and TRBJ1-1; D not certain. The CDR3 contains 14 residues. The V gene's germline CDR1 is SGHAT and CDR2 FQDESV (reference sequence). V was clipped by 3 bases and J by 0 bases, with 8 bases between them. CDR3 nucleotide sequence: TGTGCCAGCAGCTTGGGAGGGTTGAACACTGAAGCTTTCTTT. As protein: CASSLGGLNTEAFF.

CDR3 sequence (DNA): TGTGCCAGCTCACCACCTAGGACAGCCACTAGCACAGATACGCAGTATTTT. Its protein product is CASSPPRTATSTDTQYF. J is TRBJ2-3 and V is TRBV18, with a weak D call TRBD1 (6 bases). Germline-derived CDR1 and CDR2 are KGHSH and LQKENI. V dropped 0 bases and J dropped 0 bases, with 13 bases sitting between them. This CDR3 has 17 residues.

The chain uses TRBV11-2 and TRBJ2-5; maybe TRBD2 (5 bases). Germline V gene sequence: CDR1 SGHAT, CDR2 FQNNGV. Trimming removed 7 bases at V and 0 bases at J, with 18 bases between. The CDR3 has 16 amino acids. As DNA, the CDR3 is TGTGCCAGCACCAGTCGGCCAGCGGAGTACCAAGAGACCCAGTACTTC. As protein: CASTSRPAEYQETQYF.

V usage is TRBV10-3 and J usage is TRBJ2-3, with D unclear. The ends were cut back, 1 base at V and 0 bases at J, with 14 bases in the middle. The CDR3 spans 17 residues. Per germline, CDR1 ENHRY and CDR2 SYGVKD. CDR3 in DNA: TGTGCCATCAGTGAGTACCCACTGGGTTCTAGCACAGATACGCAGTATTTT. This codes for CAISEYPLGSSTDTQYF.

The CDR3 DNA follows: TGTGCCAGCAGCTTAAGGCTGGGGCCGGGGACCGGGGAGCTGTTTTTT. It yields the protein CASSLRLGPGTGELFF. The chain has TRBV7-9 and TRBJ2-2; D is possibly TRBD1 or TRBD2 (5 bases each). The CDR3 is 16 residues long. V lost 2 bases, J lost 5 bases, and 15 bases lay in between. The germline gives CDR1 SEHNR, CDR2 FQNEAQ (reference sequence). Full variable domain (missing parts from reference TRBV7-9 and TRBJ2-2): DTGVSQNPRHKITKRGQNVTFRCDPISEHNRLYWYRQTLGQGPEFLTYFQNEAQLEKSRLLSDRFSAERPKGSFSTLEIQRTEQGDSAMYLCASSLRLGPGTGELFFGEGSRLTVL.

This chain uses TRBV2 with TRBJ2-3; 9 bases agree with TRBD1. Unmatched junction bases numbered 7, after V lost 8 bases and J lost 4 bases. Germline CDR1 SNHLY, CDR2 FYNNEI. This CDR3 has 14 residues. The CDR3 DNA sequence: TGTGCCAGCGGCTCCGGGACAGGGCCAGATACGCAGTATTTT. As protein: CASGSGTGPDTQYF.

This clone appeared a single time. J is TRBJ2-7 and V is TRBV11-1; no definite D call. Per the germline V gene, CDR1 is SGHAT and CDR2 is FQDESV (reference sequence). V was shortened by 6 bases and J by 3 bases, with 12 bases between the two germline ends. This CDR3 region has 13 residues. This chain's CDR3 is CASSSDIYYEQYF. The DNA of the CDR3 is TGTGCCAGCAGTTCCGACATCTACTACGAGCAGTACTTC.

The V and J genes are TRBV2 and TRBJ2-2; no definite D call. Germline V gene sequence: CDR1 SNHLY, CDR2 FYNNEI. Trimming pared 8 bases from V and 6 bases from J, leaving 10 bases between. The CDR3 sequence is 12 residues long. The CDR3 region has the DNA TGTGCCAGCCCCACACGGGCCGGGGAGCTGTTTTTT. The encoded protein is CASPTRAGELFF.

The V call is TRBV11-2, the J call TRBJ1-4; D uncertain. This CDR3 has 15 amino acids. Trimming left V 0 bases short and J 7 bases short, with 12 bases between. From germline, CDR1 is SGHAT and CDR2 FQNNGV. This chain's CDR3 is CASSLEFSAGEKLFF. DNA of the CDR3: TGTGCCAGCAGCTTAGAGTTCAGTGCGGGTGAAAAACTGTTTTTT.

A word on this clone: It is likely a read error: a sequence one base away is far more abundant. The V gene is TRBV21-1, the J gene TRBJ2-4; TRBD2 was called by the table and not checked on the DNA. TRBV21-1 constitutes a pseudogene. CDR3 size: 21 residues. CDR3 in amino acids: CASSKGGGLAGGWTTKNIQYF. DNA of the CDR3: TGTGCCAGCAGCAAAGGGGGCGGGCTAGCGGGGGGATGGACGACGAAAAACATTCAGTACTTC.

V gene TRBV7-9 combines with J gene TRBJ2-7, with 9 nucleotides matching TRBD2. V lost 5 bases and J lost 1; bases outside the gene matches: 9. CDR3 size: 16 residues. The germline CDR1 and CDR2 sequences are SEHNR and FQNEAQ (reference sequence). The CDR3 here is CASSPRGTSSSYEQYF. The CDR3 bases are TGTGCCAGCAGCCCAAGGGGGACTAGCTCTTCCTACGAGCAGTACTTC.

This chain connects TRBV6-1 to TRBJ1-2; weak D call: TRBD1 (5 bases). The CDR3 runs 12 residues. Germline lookup yields CDR1 MNHNS and CDR2 SASEGT. V was clipped by 5 bases and J by 8 bases, with 12 bases between them. CDR3 DNA sequence: TGTGCCAGCAGTTATGGGGGAGAGGGCTACACCTTC. Protein sequence: CASSYGGEGYTF.

This clone was observed many times. The rearrangement uses TRBV2 and TRBJ2-7; 8 bases agree with TRBD1. V shed 3 bases and J 0 bases; nucleotides not matched to a gene: 7. CDR1 is SNHLY, CDR2 FYNNEI, per germline. There are 16 residues in the CDR3. CDR3 nucleotides: TGTGCCAGCAGTGACCCCGGACAGGGAACCTCCTACGAGCAGTACTTC. It translates to CASSDPGQGTSYEQYF.

The rearrangement joins TRBV7-9 to TRBJ1-1; D may be TRBD1 (5 bases). The CDR3 covers 16 residues. Per the germline V gene, CDR1 is SEHNR and CDR2 is FQNEAQ (reference sequence). V lost 5 bases and J lost 7, with 23 bases in between. In nucleotides, the CDR3 is TGTGCCAGCAGCGGGGATAGATCGGGGCGCGAGGGTGAAGCTTTCTTT. It specifies CASSGDRSGREGEAFF.

This chain uses TRBV7-9 with TRBJ2-3; TRBD2 might be the D (6 bases). This CDR3 has 16 amino acids. The germline CDR1 and CDR2 sequences are SEHNR and FQNEAQ (reference sequence). V was clipped by 1 base and J by 4 bases, with 15 bases between them. The CDR3 DNA sequence: TGTGCCAGCAGCTTAGGATCGGGGGAGGTTTCAGATACGCAGTATTTT. Translation: CASSLGSGEVSDTQYF.

The V gene is TRBV5-3, the J gene TRBJ1-2; D may be TRBD1 (6 bases). TRBV5-3 is an open reading frame, and its role is uncertain. The CDR3 length is 17 residues. V gave up 4 bases and J gave up 2 bases, with 21 bases separating them. Written as DNA, the CDR3 is TGTGCCAGAAGCACCTCACCGTGGGGGGGGCGGAACTATGGCTACACCTTC. It translates to CARSTSPWGGRNYGYTF.

This rearrangement joins TRBV4-1 to TRBJ1-6; no clear D gene. CDR3 length equals 16 residues. V was clipped by 3 bases and J by 6 bases, with 15 bases between them. CDR1 MGHRA and CDR2 YSYEKL come from the germline V gene. DNA for the CDR3: TGCGCCAGCAGCCAGGAAGAGGGCTTAATTAATTCACCCCTCCACTTT. This translates into CASSQEEGLINSPLHF.

This clone has only a few counts. The J gene is TRBJ2-5, the V gene TRBV28, with 9 positions matching TRBD1. Germline CDR1 MDHEN, CDR2 SYDVKM. Trimming took 5 bases from V and 1 from J; bases not matched to a gene: 8. The CDR3 is made up of 16 amino acids. The chain's CDR3 is CASSPGTGKGQETQYF. The CDR3 DNA follows: TGTGCCAGCAGTCCCGGGACAGGGAAGGGCCAAGAGACCCAGTACTTC.

Notes on this clone: Other DNA sequences of this sample code for an identical CDR3. The chain couples TRBV4-2 to TRBJ2-7, with 9 bases fitting TRBD2. Germline V gene sequence: CDR1 LGHNA, CDR2 YNFKEQ. The CDR3 spans 18 residues. The J segment lost 0 bases and the V segment lost 0 bases, leaving 9 bases of the junction unmatched. The CDR3 here is CASSQDGAGGFSSYEQYF. The CDR3 bases are TGTGCCAGCAGCCAAGATGGAGCGGGGGGCTTCAGCTCCTACGAGCAGTACTTC.

This clone was seen ten or more times. V gene TRBV4-3 combines with J gene TRBJ1-1, with a tentative D call TRBD1 (6 bases). Germline V gene sequence: CDR1 LGHNA, CDR2 YSLEER. This CDR3 has 14 residues. The V and J ends lost 0 bases and 7 bases respectively, with 12 bases between them. CDR3 region: CASSQDSMDSEAFF. The CDR3 bases are TGCGCCAGCAGCCAAGATTCCATGGACAGTGAAGCTTTCTTT.

This clone was picked up a small number of times. The chain links TRBV2 to TRBJ2-7; no definite D call. The CDR3 spans 11 residues. Germline V lookup: CDR1 SNHLY, CDR2 FYNNEI. V lost 5 bases, J lost 2 bases, and 4 bases lay in between. The CDR3 spells CASSLTYEQYF. The DNA for the CDR3 is TGTGCCAGCAGTCTAACCTACGAGCAGTACTTC.